This T cell receptor (beta chain) is from a study of T-cell reconstitution after alpha-beta-depleted transplantation in children. General study points: High day-60 TCRbeta diversity in some patients came from surviving recipient T cells and thymic progenitors. The main origin of T-cell counts and diversity one year after transplant was newly produced T cells. The study reportedly traced alpha-beta T cells about two months after transplant to several hundred expanded graft clones.

TCRbeta library preparation incorporated unique molecular identifiers. Using its own MiXCR run on the PCR reads, TCRdb lists one record per CDR3 protein. The table lists 250,000 to 300,000 distinct CDR3 sequences, around 10% of them singletons. The germline V gene encodes CDR1 KGHSH and CDR2 LQKENI. V gave up 2 bases and J gave up 3 bases; unmatched junction bases: 3. The CDR3 sequence is 15 residues long. This clonotype was observed many times. Its antigen is not identified. This specimen was peripheral blood, taken 180 days after TCRalphabeta/CD19-depleted stem cell transplant. This sequence originates from a male patient under 10 years old who had a stem cell transplant for chronic granulomatous disease, so the T cells may come from the graft donor. V gene TRBV18 combines with J gene TRBJ2-2; 7 bases agree with TRBD2. The CDR3 sequence: CASSPRLADTGELFF. The CDR3 DNA follows: TGTGCCAGCTCACCAAGGCTAGCGGACACCGGGGAGCTGTTTTTT.